A single sample is the source of the 30 T cell receptor beta chains below, sequenced in a study of OX40 agonist ivuxolimab in advanced cancers. TCRdb's copy holds only in-frame clones and misses some; the assay was immunoSEQ multiplex PCR. The table includes 70,000 or so clones, roughly 84% detected once. The sequenced sample was CD4+ or CD8+ T cells sorted from blood, obtained in a trial of the OX40 agonist ivuxolimab. These receptors were collected from an adult with an advanced solid tumor such as melanoma, head and neck, liver or kidney cancer.

CDR3 sequence reads: CAWRGNSNSPLHF. The CDR3, as DNA: TGTGCCTGGAGAGGGAATTCGAATTCACCCCTCCACTTT. The V gene is TRBV30, the J gene TRBJ1-6; D gene uncertain. Germline assignment: CDR1 GTSNPN and CDR2 SVGIG (reference sequence). The CDR3 has 13 amino acids. The V and J ends lost 3 bases and 7 bases respectively, with 10 bases between them.

This clone was seen only a few times. The chain joins TRBV27 to TRBJ2-3; the D gene is possibly TRBD2 (6 bases). CDR3 length: 14 residues. Germline lookup yields CDR1 MNHEY and CDR2 SMNVEV (reference sequence). The germline V and J ends were trimmed by 6 bases and 1 base, with 11 bases remaining between them. As DNA, the CDR3 is TGTGCCAGCAGAAGGGCTAGCGGCACAGATACGCAGTATTTT. Its translation: CASRRASGTDTQYF.

The chain has TRBV7-9 and TRBJ1-4, with 9 nucleotides matching TRBD1. V was pared by 5 bases and J by 4 bases, with 8 bases of the junction left unmatched. CDR1 and CDR2 (germline): SEHNR, FQNEAQ (reference sequence). The CDR3 runs 16 residues. CDR3 protein: CASSPWTGAGNEKLFF. The CDR3 bases are TGTGCCAGCAGCCCCTGGACAGGGGCGGGTAATGAAAAACTGTTTTTT.

The chain joins TRBV5-6 to TRBJ1-2; D remains ambiguous. The CDR3 totals 15 residues. V was pared by 5 bases and J by 0 bases, with 14 bases between. Germline CDR1 reads SGHDT; CDR2 reads YYEEEE. The CDR3 DNA reads TGTGCCAGCAGTGCCTTCAGGTTAGCTAACTATGGCTACACCTTC. It translates to CASSAFRLANYGYTF.

The J gene is TRBJ1-1, the V gene TRBV19, with D possibly being TRBD1 (5 bases). This CDR3 contains 16 residues. The V gene's germline CDR1 is LNHDA and CDR2 SQIVND (reference sequence). V dropped 2 bases and J dropped 1 base, with 14 bases sitting between them. The CDR3 nucleotides are TGTGCCAGTAGTATAAGGGTCGAGGGGCGGAACACTGAAGCTTTCTTT. Its translation is CASSIRVEGRNTEAFF. Using reference TRBV19 and TRBJ1-1 for the parts outside the CDR3, the full variable domain is DGGITQSPKYLFRKEGQNVTLSCEQNLNHDAMYWYRQDPGQGLRLIYYSQIVNDFQKGDIAEGYSVSREKKESFPLTVTSAQKNPTAFYLCASSIRVEGRNTEAFFGQGTRLTVV.

Here the CDR3 reads CASRSLGNTIYF. CDR3 nucleotide sequence: TGTGCCAGCAGGTCACTTGGAAACACCATATATTTT. J is TRBJ1-3 and V is TRBV7-9; no clear D gene. V was pared by 6 bases and J by 3 bases, with 6 bases between. The CDR3 extends over 12 amino acids. Germline loops: CDR1 SEHNR, CDR2 FQNEAQ (reference sequence).

The CDR3 loop reads CASSPRVSGTNDNEQFF. The CDR3 region has the DNA TGTGCCAGCTCACCACGGGTTAGCGGGACCAACGACAATGAGCAGTTCTTC. The chain has TRBV18 and TRBJ2-1; the match to TRBD2 covers 8 bases. The CDR3 sequence is 17 residues long. V lost 1 base and J lost 5; bases outside the gene matches: 10. CDR1 KGHSH and CDR2 LQKENI come from the germline V gene.

CDR3 residues: CASSISWVPGGGQPQHF. In nucleotides, the CDR3 is TGTGCCAGTAGTATCTCATGGGTCCCAGGGGGAGGACAGCCCCAGCATTTT. This chain joins TRBV19 and TRBJ1-5, with TRBD1 matching 7 bases. The J segment lost 7 bases and the V segment lost 3 bases, leaving 15 bases of the junction unmatched. CDR3 length: 17 amino acids. Per the germline V gene, CDR1 is LNHDA and CDR2 is SQIVND (reference sequence).

The J gene is TRBJ2-7, the V gene TRBV7-9; D is ambiguous. Germline loops: CDR1 SEHNR, CDR2 FQNEAQ (reference sequence). V dropped 3 bases and J dropped 5 bases, with 11 bases sitting between them. The CDR3 is 13 amino acids. CDR3 loop: CASSFRFGDEQYF. The CDR3 DNA sequence: TGTGCCAGCAGCTTTCGATTCGGCGACGAGCAGTACTTC.

The V gene is TRBV6-1, the J gene TRBJ1-2; a weak D match, TRBD1 (5 bases). The CDR3 has 15 amino acids. In germline, CDR1 is MNHNS, CDR2 SASEGT. The ends were cut back, 1 base at V and 4 bases at J, with 13 bases in the middle. This chain's CDR3 is CASSEGSADIYGYTF. CDR3 bases: TGTGCCAGCAGTGAAGGCTCAGCGGACATCTATGGCTACACCTTC.

The chain carries TRBV6-6 and TRBJ1-1; 7 positions match TRBD1. The V gene end was trimmed by 2 bases and the J gene end by 7 bases; junction bases not matched to a gene: 4. Germline V lookup: CDR1 MNHNY, CDR2 SVGAGI (reference sequence). The CDR3 length is 13 residues. The CDR3 DNA sequence: TGTGCCAGCAGTTACGGGACAGAGAATGAAGCTTTCTTT. Translated: CASSYGTENEAFF.

The chain carries TRBV18 and TRBJ2-7; D perhaps matches TRBD1 (5 bases). This CDR3 comprises 15 residues. CDR1 KGHSH and CDR2 LQKENI come from the germline V gene. Trimming pared 2 bases from V and 2 bases from J, leaving 13 bases between. The CDR3 region has the DNA TGTGCCAGCTCACCAATGAGCGCCAGGGCCTACGAGCAGTACTTC. This translates into CASSPMSARAYEQYF. The whole variable domain, remainder taken from reference TRBV18 and TRBJ2-7, is NAGVMQNPRHLVRRRGQEARLRCSPMKGHSHVYWYRQLPEEGLKFMVYLQKENIIDESGMPKERFSAEFPKEGPSILRIQQVVRGDSAAYFCASSPMSARAYEQYFGPGTRLTVT.

V is TRBV29-1 and J is TRBJ2-1; 8 positions agree with TRBD2. The CDR3 length is 14 residues. J gave up 3 bases and V 3 bases, and 4 bases lay outside the gene matches. Germline CDR1 is SQVTM and CDR2 is ANQGSEA. The CDR3 loop reads CSVEWLAGYNEQFF. CDR3 sequence (DNA): TGCAGCGTTGAGTGGCTAGCGGGCTACAATGAGCAGTTCTTC.

The chain uses TRBV28 and TRBJ2-1, with 7 nucleotides matching TRBD2. The J segment lost 6 bases and the V segment lost 3 bases, leaving 2 bases of the junction unmatched. The CDR3 extends over 13 amino acids. CDR1 and CDR2 from the germline V gene are MDHEN and SYDVKM. CDR3 nucleotide sequence: TGTGCCAGCAGTTTGAGACTAGCCAATGAGCAGTTCTTC. This encodes CASSLRLANEQFF.

The chain recombines TRBV27 with TRBJ2-3; no reliable D call. The germline CDR1 and CDR2 sequences are MNHEY and SMNVEV (reference sequence). The length of the CDR3 is 14 residues. Between the trimmed V and J ends, which lost 2 bases and 4 bases, there was a span of 10 bases. This chain's CDR3 is CASSLAYSSDTQYF. CDR3 sequence (DNA): TGTGCCAGCAGTTTAGCCTATTCATCAGATACGCAGTATTTT.

This clone appeared a single time. V gene TRBV27 combines with J gene TRBJ1-4; D gene uncertain. V gave up 5 bases and J gave up 6 bases, with 16 bases separating them. The CDR3 covers 15 residues. Germline CDR1 MNHEY, CDR2 SMNVEV (reference sequence). The CDR3 here is CASSTRPPWDEKLFF. In DNA form, the CDR3 reads TGTGCCAGCAGTACCCGGCCCCCCTGGGATGAAAAACTGTTTTTT.

CDR3 sequence (DNA): TGTGCCAGTAGTATGGTGGTGAACTATGGCTACACCTTC. It specifies CASSMVVNYGYTF. The chain uses TRBV19 and TRBJ1-2; D remains ambiguous. V was clipped by 3 bases and J by 2 bases, with 7 bases between them. The CDR3 is made up of 13 amino acids. From germline, CDR1 is LNHDA and CDR2 SQIVND (reference sequence).

The chain couples TRBV23-1 to TRBJ2-7; TRBD1 agrees at 9 bases. TRBV23-1 belongs to the ORF category, with a function that is uncertain. The CDR3 loop spans 15 amino acids. V lost 3 bases and J lost 2; bases outside the gene matches: 5. The CDR3 sequence: CASSHLGQGAYEQYF. The CDR3 DNA is TGCGCCAGCAGTCACCTGGGACAGGGTGCCTACGAGCAGTACTTC.

The chain combines TRBV20-1 with TRBJ1-2, with 7 bases aligning to TRBD1. This CDR3 has 11 residues. V was pared by 3 bases and J by 8 bases, with 3 bases of the junction left unmatched. Germline values: CDR1 DFQATT, CDR2 SNEGSKA (reference sequence). The DNA of the CDR3 is TGCAGTGCTAGGAACAGGGGCGGCTACACCTTC. Translating it yields CSARNRGGYTF.

The V gene is TRBV6-5, the J gene TRBJ1-1, with TRBD1 as a possible D gene (6 bases). This CDR3 contains 13 residues. Trimming cost V 2 bases and J 4 bases, with 8 bases left between them. Germline values: CDR1 MNHEY, CDR2 SVGAGI. The CDR3 sequence is CASSYGGSTEAFF. The CDR3 DNA is TGTGCCAGCAGTTACGGGGGCTCCACTGAAGCTTTCTTT.

The chain employs TRBV7-2 and TRBJ2-5, with TRBD1 matching over 10 bases. The CDR3 has 14 amino acids. Germline values: CDR1 SGHTA, CDR2 FQGNSA. V trimming: 3 bases; J trimming: 13 bases; junction bases outside the gene matches: 11. CDR3 nucleotide sequence: TGTGCCAGCAGCTTGGGACAGGGGCCTCCTAATCCGTACTTC. This encodes CASSLGQGPPNPYF.

The rearrangement uses TRBV6-1 and TRBJ2-7; D might be TRBD2 (7 bases). Trimming stripped 11 bases from V and 2 bases from J, with 16 bases between. Germline V CDR1 and CDR2: MNHNS, SASEGT. The CDR3 extends over 13 amino acids. CDR3 nucleotides: TGTGCCGGGGGGGGAACAGGGCCCTACGAGCAGTACTTC. Its protein is CAGGGTGPYEQYF.

This clone has only a few counts. The chain has TRBV2 and TRBJ2-7, with no clear D. The V gene's germline CDR1 is SNHLY and CDR2 FYNNEI. CDR3 length: 12 residues. V was pared by 6 bases and J by 1 base, with 7 bases between. Here the CDR3 reads CASSRKSYEQYF. The CDR3 nucleotides read TGTGCCAGCAGCCGAAAGTCCTACGAGCAGTACTTC.

CDR3 coding DNA: TGTGCCAGCAGCTTCAGGCGCGTAAATTCACCCCTCCACTTT. It encodes CASSFRRVNSPLHF. The chain has TRBV11-2 and TRBJ1-6; D is uncertain. Germline lookup yields CDR1 SGHAT and CDR2 FQNNGV. CDR3 length equals 14 residues. The V gene lost 3 bases and the J gene lost 7 bases, with 10 bases spanning the gap.

The V and J genes are TRBV5-4 and TRBJ1-6, with a weak D call TRBD1 (6 bases). Trimming took 0 bases from V and 8 from J, leaving 15 bases between them. There are 16 residues in the CDR3. Germline V gives CDR1 SGHNT, CDR2 YYREEE (reference sequence). The CDR3 DNA reads TGTGCCAGCAGCTTGGAGTTCAGGGGTATTCATTCACCCCTCCACTTT. It specifies CASSLEFRGIHSPLHF.

The chain recombines TRBV28 with TRBJ1-5; D unclear. This CDR3 contains 14 residues. CDR1 is MDHEN, CDR2 SYDVKM, per germline. The V end lost 1 base, the J end lost 6 bases, and 10 bases lay between the germline ends. The CDR3 here is CASSLYSRTQPQHF. In DNA form, the CDR3 reads TGTGCCAGCAGTTTATATAGCCGCACTCAGCCCCAGCATTTT.

The V gene is TRBV27, the J gene TRBJ2-6; TRBD1 agrees at 11 bases. Germline V gene lookup returns CDR1 MNHEY and CDR2 SMNVEV (reference sequence). J lost 2 bases, V lost 6 bases, and 15 bases had no gene match. The CDR3 extends over 20 amino acids. The CDR3 DNA reads TGTGCCAGCAGCCCTCTACCGCCGGGACAGGGGGTAACTGGGGCCAACGTCCTGACTTTC. Translation: CASSPLPPGQGVTGANVLTF.

The chain links TRBV2 to TRBJ2-4; 9 bases are shared with TRBD1. Germline CDR1 reads SNHLY; CDR2 reads FYNNEI. J was trimmed by 1 base and V by 6 bases; bases with no gene match: 1. The CDR3 sequence is 14 residues long. The CDR3 protein is CASSGQGAKNIQYF. CDR3 DNA sequence: TGTGCCAGCAGCGGACAGGGGGCCAAAAACATTCAGTACTTC.

The chain combines TRBV6-1 with TRBJ1-1; D gene unclear. Trimming removed 2 bases at V and 1 base at J, with 5 bases between. The length of the CDR3 is 13 residues. CDR1 is MNHNS, CDR2 SASEGT, per germline. The CDR3 region is CASSENPNTEAFF. The CDR3 nucleotides read TGTGCCAGCAGTGAAAACCCGAACACTGAAGCTTTCTTT.

J is TRBJ2-2 and V is TRBV6-1; D remains ambiguous. Germline V gene data show CDR1 as MNHNS and CDR2 as SASEGT. V lost 8 bases, J lost 5 bases, and 9 bases lay in between. This CDR3 has 12 amino acids. The CDR3 loop reads CASRHWTGELFF. CDR3 DNA: TGTGCCAGCCGCCACTGGACCGGGGAGCTGTTTTTT.